The clone carrying this T cell receptor (beta chain) has ten or more counts. Library preparation (for TCRbeta) was performed with unique molecular identifiers. TCRdb processed the PCR reads anew with MiXCR; each CDR3 protein has one entry. The sample carries around 600,000 distinct CDR3 sequences, 16% recorded once. This sample is part of a study of T-cell reconstitution after alpha-beta-depleted transplantation in children. With 2 bases removed from V and 6 bases from J, the gap between germline ends came to 11 bases. The CDR3 contains 13 residues. This clonotype was obtained from a human donor who donated a stem cell graft to a child with acute myeloid leukemia. The sequencing used PBMCs from the stem cell graft donor, collected from the stem cell graft. The chain uses TRBV12-3 or TRBV12-4 and TRBJ2-7; maybe TRBD2 (5 bases). The CDR3 reads CASSLYLEGEQYV. As DNA, the CDR3 is TGTGCCAGCAGTTTATACTTAGAGGGCGAGCAGTACGTC.